These 27 T cell receptor beta chains share one sample of origin, sequenced in a study of blood T cell repertoires in COVID-19. Clones were read by immunoSEQ multiplex PCR, and TCRdb kept only the in-frame ones, dropping some. The sample includes 45,000 to 50,000 clones, over 80% of them seen just once. Sequencing was done on a sample of peripheral blood. Every receptor here comes from a man over 45 with acute or convalescent COVID-19.

The rearrangement uses TRBV10-3 and TRBJ2-2; 10 positions agree with TRBD2. Germline V CDR1 and CDR2: ENHRY, SYGVKD. V lost 9 bases, J lost 5 bases, and 9 bases stayed unmatched. The CDR3 has 15 residues. CDR3 coding DNA: TGTGCCATGGGTAAAGGACTAGCGGAAACCGGGGAGCTGTTTTTT. This encodes CAMGKGLAETGELFF.

The genes are TRBV7-3 and TRBJ1-3; TRBD1 matches at 10 bases. The CDR3 totals 15 residues. Germline lookup yields CDR1 SGHTA and CDR2 FQGTGA. The trim removed 5 bases at V and 2 bases at J, leaving 3 bases unmatched. CDR3 DNA: TGTGCCAGCAGCAGAGACAGGGGGCCTGGAAACACCATATATTTT. It yields the protein CASSRDRGPGNTIYF.

The gene calls are TRBV7-2 and TRBJ2-1, with D perhaps TRBD1 (6 bases). Per germline, CDR1 SGHTA and CDR2 FQGNSA. There are 12 residues in the CDR3. V was shortened by 1 base and J by 14 bases, with 12 bases between the two germline ends. CDR3 coding DNA: TGTGCCAGCAGCTTAGACAGGGTAAAAAAGTTCTTC. Translated, it gives CASSLDRVKKFF.

V usage is TRBV5-1 and J usage is TRBJ1-5, with D possibly matching TRBD1 (6 bases). V gave up 5 bases and J gave up 0 bases, with 12 bases separating them. CDR3 size: 15 residues. Germline V gives CDR1 SGHRS, CDR2 YFSETQ. CDR3 DNA: TGCGCCAGCAGATGGACAGACGATAGCAATCAGCCCCAGCATTTT. Protein sequence: CASRWTDDSNQPQHF.

The genes are TRBV7-8 and TRBJ2-3, with TRBD1 as a possible D gene (7 bases). With 9 bases removed from V and 0 bases from J, the gap between germline ends came to 13 bases. Germline assignment: CDR1 SGHVS and CDR2 FQNEAQ. The CDR3 length is 14 residues. The CDR3, as DNA: TGTGCCAGTTGGGCAGGGGGGAGCACAGATACGCAGTATTTT. It yields the protein CASWAGGSTDTQYF.

The chain employs TRBV27 and TRBJ2-5; TRBD2 is a possible D gene (6 bases). The germline V and J ends were trimmed by 1 base and 5 bases, with 14 bases remaining between them. Germline CDR1 MNHEY, CDR2 SMNVEV (reference sequence). The CDR3 is made up of 15 amino acids. CDR3 region: CASSLFSGAGETQYF. The DNA of the CDR3 is TGTGCCAGCAGTTTATTTAGCGGAGCAGGGGAGACCCAGTACTTC.

The chain links TRBV18 to TRBJ2-2; possibly TRBD1 for D (6 bases). Germline V CDR1 and CDR2: KGHSH, LQKENI. The V gene lost 2 bases and the J gene lost 4 bases, with 11 bases spanning the gap. CDR3 length: 15 amino acids. In DNA form, the CDR3 reads TGTGCCAGCTCACCATTAGGACAGATCACCGGGGAGCTGTTTTTT. Amino acids: CASSPLGQITGELFF.

The chain combines TRBV15 with TRBJ2-7; D is unclear. The CDR3 extends over 14 amino acids. Germline V gene lookup returns CDR1 LNHNV and CDR2 YYDKDF (reference sequence). Trimming cost V 0 bases and J 1 base, with 7 bases left between them. The DNA for the CDR3 is TGTGCCACCAGCAGAGATTACAGTTCCTACGAGCAGTACTTC. It yields the protein CATSRDYSSYEQYF.

The genes are TRBV18 and TRBJ1-4, with 8 bases that match TRBD1. This CDR3 is built from 18 residues. The V and J ends lost 6 bases and 8 bases, in that order; junction bases with no gene match: 20. Germline CDR1 reads KGHSH; CDR2 reads LQKENI. The CDR3 loop reads CASSPITGGRGFREKLFF. The CDR3 DNA reads TGTGCCAGCTCGCCCATAACAGGGGGACGGGGATTTAGAGAAAAACTGTTTTTT.

V gene TRBV7-9 combines with J gene TRBJ2-7; 7 bases agree with TRBD2. The germline gives CDR1 SEHNR, CDR2 FQNEAQ (reference sequence). There are 12 residues in the CDR3. With 7 bases clipped from V and 2 bases from J, the junction kept 2 bases outside the gene matches. This CDR3 is CASNRGAYEQYF. DNA of the CDR3: TGTGCCAGCAACCGGGGGGCCTACGAGCAGTACTTC.

The CDR3 coding sequence is TGTGCCAGCAGCGTAGTACAGGGGGGCGGCTACACCTTC. Residues: CASSVVQGGGYTF. The rearrangement links TRBV9 to TRBJ1-2; the match to TRBD1 covers 8 bases. The CDR3 totals 13 residues. With 0 bases clipped from V and 8 bases from J, the junction kept 3 bases outside the gene matches. Germline V CDR1 and CDR2: SGDLS, YYNGEE.

The chain is built from TRBV27 and TRBJ1-2, with D perhaps TRBD1 (5 bases). Per the germline V gene, CDR1 is MNHEY and CDR2 is SMNVEV (reference sequence). The CDR3 consists of 13 residues. Trimming pared 7 bases from V and 2 bases from J, leaving 11 bases between. CDR3 sequence: CASTDSPNYGYTF. The DNA for the CDR3 is TGTGCCAGCACTGACAGCCCAAACTATGGCTACACCTTC.

The chain recombines TRBV3-1 (or the pseudogene TRBV3-2) with TRBJ1-3, with a weak D call TRBD1 (5 bases). The V gene's germline CDR1 is LGHDT and CDR2 YNNKEL (reference sequence). This CDR3 is 12 amino acids long. The V gene lost 3 bases and the J gene lost 8 bases, with 8 bases spanning the gap. This CDR3 is CASSHVRDTIYF. The CDR3 DNA sequence: TGTGCCAGCAGCCACGTCAGGGACACCATATATTTT.

The chain employs TRBV24-1 and TRBJ2-7, with 10 nucleotides matching TRBD1. With V trimmed by 4 bases and J by 7 bases, 9 bases remained unmatched. The CDR3 extends over 15 amino acids. Germline assignment: CDR1 KGHDR and CDR2 SFDVKD. CDR3 sequence reads: CATSEPGQGRREQYF. For the CDR3, the DNA is TGTGCCACCAGTGAGCCGGGACAGGGGCGTCGAGAGCAGTACTTC.

The chain has TRBV9 and TRBJ2-7; tentative D call: TRBD2 (5 bases). This CDR3 is 14 amino acids long. V shed 1 base and J shed 3 bases, with 11 bases lying between them. Germline CDR1 is SGDLS and CDR2 is YYNGEE. The CDR3 bases are TGTGCCAGCAGCGTAAGGTGGGAGAACTACGAGCAGTACTTC. It encodes CASSVRWENYEQYF. The whole variable domain, remainder taken from reference TRBV9 and TRBJ2-7, is DSGVTQTPKHLITATGQRVTLRCSPRSGDLSVYWYQQSLDQGLQFLIQYYNGEERAKGNILERFSAQQFPDLHSELNLSSLELGDSALYFCASSVRWENYEQYFGPGTRLTVT.

The V gene is TRBV13, the J gene TRBJ2-3; D remains unclear. V lost 5 bases to trimming and J lost 5 bases, with 14 bases between them. CDR1 is PRHDT, CDR2 FYEKMQ, per germline (reference sequence). CDR3 size: 14 residues. The CDR3: CASSGRVDGDTQYF. The CDR3 DNA sequence: TGTGCCAGCAGCGGCCGGGTCGATGGAGATACGCAGTATTTT.

The chain couples TRBV28 to TRBJ1-1, with D maybe TRBD1 (5 bases). This CDR3 region has 14 residues. Germline CDR1 is MDHEN and CDR2 is SYDVKM. V dropped 5 bases and J dropped 3 bases, with 13 bases sitting between them. CDR3 sequence: CASSQEPRDTEAFF. The DNA for the CDR3 is TGTGCCAGCAGTCAGGAGCCCAGGGACACTGAAGCTTTCTTT.

This chain uses TRBV27 with TRBJ2-7; TRBD2 might be the D (6 bases). The V gene lost 9 bases and the J gene lost 0 bases, with 24 bases spanning the gap. CDR1 and CDR2 (germline): MNHEY, SMNVEV (reference sequence). This CDR3 is 17 amino acids long. The CDR3 bases are TGTGCCAGTCTGGGGAGGCCGCCCAAAGGACCCTCCTACGAGCAGTACTTC. Translated, it gives CASLGRPPKGPSYEQYF.

The V and J genes are TRBV5-8 and TRBJ1-5; no firm D call. Germline V gives CDR1 SGHTS, CDR2 YDEGEE. The V and J ends lost 0 bases and 0 bases respectively, with 13 bases between them. This CDR3 is built from 17 residues. In DNA form, the CDR3 reads TGTGCCAGCAGCTTGGTATCGGGAAGAGGTAGCAATCAGCCCCAGCATTTT. This sequence encodes CASSLVSGRGSNQPQHF.

J is TRBJ1-2 and V is TRBV19; 7 nucleotides align to TRBD1. V was pared by 5 bases and J by 8 bases, with 11 bases of the junction left unmatched. CDR1 and CDR2 (germline): LNHDA, SQIVND (reference sequence). There are 14 residues in the CDR3. This CDR3 is CASSDRDRDTGYTF. CDR3 DNA: TGTGCCAGTAGTGACCGGGACAGAGATACCGGCTACACCTTC.

The chain joins TRBV5-1 to TRBJ1-1, with a weak D call TRBD1 (5 bases). The CDR3 covers 14 residues. Germline V gene data show CDR1 as SGHRS and CDR2 as YFSETQ. V was cut by 7 bases and J by 7 bases, with 20 bases left in between. The DNA of the CDR3 is TGCGCCAGCGAGTCGGGGGAGGGACGGAGTGAAGCTTTCTTT. It encodes CASESGEGRSEAFF.

The chain couples TRBV7-2 to TRBJ2-5, with TRBD2 matching over 10 bases. After removal of 3 bases from V and 3 bases from J, the junction contained 1 base not matched to a gene. Germline V gene lookup returns CDR1 SGHTA and CDR2 FQGNSA. The CDR3 spans 14 residues. CDR3 residues: CASSFLAGEETQYF. The CDR3 DNA is TGTGCCAGCAGCTTTCTAGCGGGAGAAGAGACCCAGTACTTC. Full variable domain (rest looked up from reference TRBV7-2 and TRBJ2-5): GAGVSQSPSNKVTEKGKDVELRCDPISGHTALYWYRQSLGQGLEFLIYFQGNSAPDKSGLPSDRFSAERTGGSVSTLTIQRTQQEDSAVYLCASSFLAGEETQYFGPGTRLLVL.

The V and J genes are TRBV7-9 and TRBJ1-1, with D uncertain. The CDR3 length is 14 residues. Between the trimmed V and J ends, which lost 6 bases and 3 bases, there was a span of 14 bases. CDR1 and CDR2 from the germline V gene are SEHNR and FQNEAQ (reference sequence). This CDR3 is CASSPSEGYTEAFF. The CDR3 nucleotides read TGTGCCAGCAGTCCTTCCGAGGGATACACTGAAGCTTTCTTT.

The CDR3 region has the DNA TGTGCCAGCAGACACAGGGTTGCAGATACGCAGTATTTT. Residues: CASRHRVADTQYF. V gene TRBV12-3 or TRBV12-4 combines with J gene TRBJ2-3; D might be TRBD1 (6 bases). Trimming cost V 6 bases and J 4 bases, with 11 bases left between them. The CDR3 consists of 13 residues.

The V and J genes are TRBV7-3 and TRBJ2-5, with D possibly matching TRBD1 (5 bases). This CDR3 is 15 amino acids long. From germline, CDR1 is SGHTA and CDR2 FQGTGA. V was clipped by 3 bases and J by 2 bases, with 13 bases between them. CDR3 amino acids: CASSLGLPGQETQYF. The DNA for the CDR3 is TGTGCCAGCAGCTTGGGGCTCCCCGGGCAAGAGACCCAGTACTTC.

This clone was seen once. This chain links TRBV7-9 with TRBJ1-1, with 7 bases that match TRBD1. Per the germline V gene, CDR1 is SEHNR and CDR2 is FQNEAQ (reference sequence). V shed 3 bases, J shed 8 bases, and the junction held 3 bases outside the gene matches. The CDR3 is made up of 12 amino acids. The CDR3 is CASSLDRREAFF. The CDR3 DNA follows: TGTGCCAGCAGCTTGGACAGGAGGGAAGCTTTCTTT.

The CDR3 reads CASLRTEDNQPQHF. CDR3 sequence (DNA): TGTGCCAGCCTTAGGACAGAAGACAATCAGCCCCAGCATTTT. The J gene is TRBJ1-5, the V gene TRBV5-4; the D gene is possibly TRBD1 (6 bases). Trimming stripped 7 bases from V and 3 bases from J, with 14 bases between. Germline V CDR1 and CDR2: SGHNT, YYREEE (reference sequence). The CDR3 is 14 amino acids. Drawing the rest from reference TRBV5-4 and TRBJ1-5, the complete variable domain is ETGVTQSPTHLIKTRGQQVTLRCSSQSGHNTVSWYQQALGQGPQFIFQYYREEENGRGNFPPRFSGLQFPNYSSELNVNALELDDSALYLCASLRTEDNQPQHFGDGTRLSIL.